The text below deals with one T cell receptor (beta chain). What it binds is unknown. The source of the sample is a study of blood T cells in healthy people across ages. Study outcomes and limitations: Diversity was higher, and naive CD4+ cells more numerous, in long-lived donors than in aged donors.

A second PCR of about 7 to 12 cycles used a sample-barcoded 5' primer and a J-beta primer mix. TCRdb processed the 5' RACE reads anew with MiXCR; each CDR3 protein has one entry. The sample has approximately 690,000 distinct CDR3 sequences; roughly three fifths are singletons. Sequenced input: blood. The TCR originated in a man between 60 and 70 years old in good health.

The CDR3 DNA is TGTGCCAGCAGCCACCTACTTGGCGGGGGGGGCCATCGGGAGCAGTTCTTC. This encodes CASSHLLGGGGHREQFF. V and J are TRBV4-2 and TRBJ2-1, with TRBD2 matching 9 bases. Trimming removed 3 bases from V and 10 bases from J; junction bases left unmatched: 16. CDR1 and CDR2 from the germline V gene are LGHNA and YNFKEQ. The CDR3 covers 17 residues.